Detailed here is one T cell receptor beta chain. What it recognizes is unknown. The CDR3 contains 16 residues. V was cut by 1 base and J by 7 bases, with 15 bases left in between. The germline gives CDR1 SGHRS, CDR2 YFSETQ. This sample is drawn from a study of T cell responses to AZD1222 COVID-19 vaccine. Libraries were prepared by immunoSEQ multiplex PCR; TCRdb keeps only in-frame clonotypes and omits some of them. In the table there are 130,000 or so clones, around 84% of which are singletons. Study outcomes and limitations: Sampling captured repertoires only after the peak T cell response. Spike-specific TCR breadth and depth rose after two AZD1222 doses. Donor demographics were predominantly white British with a female majority; clonal diversity may be underestimated. Close to half of spike-specific TCRs reportedly recognize unmutated variant regions.

The chain employs TRBV5-1 and TRBJ1-6, with unresolved D. The sequencing here drew on peripheral blood, taken on day 0 of AZD1222 vaccination. This receptor was obtained from an adult in good health. This chain's CDR3 is CASSLLTSAANSPLHF. In DNA, the CDR3 is TGCGCCAGCAGCTTGTTAACCTCGGCCGCGAATTCACCCCTCCACTTT.